These 6 T cell receptor beta chains were all obtained from the same sample, sequenced in a study of blood T cells in healthy people across ages. The second PCR ran roughly 6 to 12 cycles with a sample-barcoded 5' primer and J-beta primers. TCRdb used MiXCR to reprocess the 5' RACE reads, holding one entry per CDR3 protein. Found here are around 940,000 distinct CDR3 sequences, roughly 47% of them singletons; the top ten hold 20% to 25%. The sample taken for sequencing was blood. All receptors come from a woman aged 60-70 years in good health.

The chain recombines TRBV20-1 with TRBJ1-6; unclear D gene. Trimming cost V 4 bases and J 8 bases, with 6 bases left between them. From germline, CDR1 is DFQATT and CDR2 SNEGSKA (reference sequence). The CDR3 length is 11 residues. This CDR3 is CSANSDSPLHF. CDR3 DNA: TGCAGTGCTAACTCGGATTCACCCCTCCACTTT.

The chain carries TRBV9 and TRBJ2-1; D is unclear. The J call could be wrong; TRBJ2-7 is a better fit for the DNA end. The germline V gene encodes CDR1 SGDLS and CDR2 YYNGEE. The CDR3 consists of 15 residues. DNA of the CDR3: TGTGCCAGCAGCGAAGGTAGTATCTCCTACAATGAGCAGTACTTC. It is translated as CASSEGSISYNEQYF.

The sample holds a few counts of this clonotype. This chain joins TRBV19 and TRBJ1-5, with D hard to call. Germline CDR1 reads LNHDA; CDR2 reads SQIVND (reference sequence). Trimming left V 1 base short and J 4 bases short, with 8 bases between. This CDR3 contains 14 residues. The CDR3 reads CASSIGVRNQPQHF. For the CDR3, the DNA is TGTGCCAGTAGTATAGGGGTTAGGAATCAGCCCCAGCATTTT.

The gene calls are TRBV21-1 and TRBJ2-7. TRBV21-1 is marked as a pseudogene. The CDR3 is made up of 15 amino acids. DNA for the CDR3: TGTGCCAGCAGACCCAATCACGCCTCGCCCTACGAGCAGTACTTC. Amino acid sequence: CASRPNHASPYEQYF.

This clonotype was detected ten times or more. The V call is TRBV4-3, the J call TRBJ2-7; D gene uncertain. The CDR3 contains 13 residues. V gave up 1 base and J gave up 0 bases, with 4 bases separating them. Germline V CDR1 and CDR2: LGHNA, YSLEER. CDR3 loop: CASSQAASYEQYF. Written as DNA, the CDR3 is TGCGCCAGCAGCCAAGCAGCCTCCTACGAGCAGTACTTC.

This clonotype came up a few times. This sequence joins TRBV5-1 and TRBJ2-4; D perhaps matches TRBD2 (5 bases). The J call is in doubt because the DNA end fits TRBJ2-7 better. CDR1 is SGHRS and CDR2 is YFSETQ in the germline V gene. The CDR3 runs 14 residues. In DNA form, the CDR3 reads TGCGCCAGCAGCTTTGGACTGTTCGGCGACGAGCAGTACTTC. This gives the protein CASSFGLFGDEQYF.